The following is a T cell receptor (beta chain) sequence with its context. The antigen is undetermined. The PCR had 60 Vbeta and 13 Jbeta primers. Produced via immunoSEQ multiplex PCR; TCRdb's table is partial and in-frame only. The sample includes under 150,000 clones. The sample comes from a study of cytomegalovirus exposure and HLA in healthy donors. Regarding the study as a whole: Immune exposure information comprised only CMV serostatus. Earlier findings revealed that most TCR beta V segments proved productive either about 90% or about 30% of the time.

Sequenced sample: PBMCs. The clonotype comes from a middle-aged woman in good health and CMV-seronegative.

In DNA form, the CDR3 reads TGTGCCAGCAGCTTGGCACTAGCTGGCGATACGCAGTATTTT. It codes for CASSLALAGDTQYF. This chain connects TRBV5-6 to TRBJ2-3; D is perhaps TRBD2 (6 bases). CDR1 and CDR2 (germline): SGHDT, YYEEEE. V lost 0 bases, J lost 6 bases, and 11 bases lay in between. The CDR3 runs to 14 residues.